These 32 T cell receptor beta chains were all obtained from the same sample, sequenced in a study of OX40 agonist ivuxolimab in advanced cancers. The method was immunoSEQ multiplex PCR; TCRdb's version includes in-frame clones alone and lacks a portion of them. The sample contains roughly 56,000 clones, roughly 85% of which appear only once. Material: CD4+ or CD8+ T cells sorted from blood, obtained in a trial of the OX40 agonist ivuxolimab. The receptors derive from an adult with an advanced solid tumor such as melanoma, head and neck, liver or kidney cancer.

J is TRBJ2-1 and V is TRBV2; 11 bases fit TRBD2. J lost 3 bases, V lost 6 bases, and 4 bases had no gene match. The germline gives CDR1 SNHLY, CDR2 FYNNEI. This CDR3 contains 15 residues. This chain's CDR3 is CASSLAGGRYNEQFF. The CDR3 nucleotides are TGTGCCAGCAGCTTAGCGGGAGGGCGCTACAATGAGCAGTTCTTC. Full variable domain (missing parts from reference TRBV2 and TRBJ2-1): EPEVTQTPSHQVTQMGQEVILRCVPISNHLYFYWYRQILGQKVEFLVSFYNNEISEKSEIFDDQFSVERPDGSNFTLKIRSTKLEDSAMYFCASSLAGGRYNEQFFGPGTRLTVL.

The chain combines TRBV27 with TRBJ2-3, with a tentative D call TRBD1 (6 bases). The V and J ends lost 7 bases and 0 bases respectively, with 14 bases between them. The CDR3 contains 15 residues. Germline assignment: CDR1 MNHEY and CDR2 SMNVEV (reference sequence). The CDR3 sequence: CASKGETTSTDTQYF. The CDR3 DNA sequence: TGTGCCAGCAAGGGGGAGACTACAAGCACAGATACGCAGTATTTT.

This clone was observed a few times. This chain connects TRBV2 to TRBJ2-1; D tentatively reads TRBD1 or TRBD2 (5 bases each). The CDR3 has 14 amino acids. Germline CDR1 reads SNHLY; CDR2 reads FYNNEI. The germline V and J ends were trimmed by 7 bases and 5 bases, with 15 bases remaining between them. Written as DNA, the CDR3 is TGTGCCAGCACTAACCCGGGGCGGAACAATGAGCAGTTCTTC. Translated: CASTNPGRNNEQFF.

The chain is built from TRBV13 and TRBJ2-7; 9 nucleotides match TRBD2. Germline CDR1 and CDR2: PRHDT and FYEKMQ (reference sequence). This CDR3 has 15 amino acids. V was clipped by 6 bases and J by 4 bases; unmatched bases: 10. The CDR3 sequence is CASSSPGREGYEQYF. CDR3 DNA sequence: TGTGCCAGCAGTTCACCGGGGCGGGAGGGGTACGAGCAGTACTTC.

The chain employs TRBV28 and TRBJ1-4; no firm D call. Trimming left V 8 bases short and J 0 bases short, with 13 bases between. The CDR3 spans 15 residues. Germline CDR1 and CDR2: MDHEN and SYDVKM. The CDR3 DNA follows: TGTGCCAGCGCCCCCGGGTTTGCAACTAATGAAAAACTGTTTTTT. Translated, it gives CASAPGFATNEKLFF.

The gene calls are TRBV30 and TRBJ2-3; D may be TRBD2 (6 bases). The germline V and J ends were trimmed by 5 bases and 4 bases, with 19 bases remaining between them. Germline V CDR1 and CDR2: GTSNPN, SVGIG (reference sequence). This CDR3 is 15 amino acids long. The CDR3 DNA is TGTGCCTGGGCGGGGAAAGGAGGAGGCCCAGATACGCAGTATTTT. Its translation is CAWAGKGGGPDTQYF.

V is TRBV7-2 and J is TRBJ2-3; possible D gene TRBD1, 5 bases. The CDR3 runs 15 residues. CDR1 is SGHTA, CDR2 FQGNSA, per germline. V lost 5 bases and J 4 bases, leaving 16 bases between the germline ends. CDR3 coding DNA: TGTGCCAGCAGCACGACAGTGCTTCAATCAGATACGCAGTATTTT. This encodes CASSTTVLQSDTQYF.

The chain's CDR3 is CASSAYTGELFF. CDR3 bases: TGTGCCAGTAGTGCCTACACCGGGGAGCTGTTTTTT. The chain employs TRBV19 and TRBJ2-2; D is ambiguous. This CDR3 is 12 amino acids long. With 5 bases removed from V and 3 bases from J, the gap between germline ends came to 4 bases. Per germline, CDR1 LNHDA and CDR2 SQIVND (reference sequence).

The rearrangement uses TRBV19 and TRBJ1-5; TRBD1 matches at 8 bases. This CDR3 has 16 amino acids. With V trimmed by 0 bases and J by 6 bases, 7 bases remained unmatched. Germline V gives CDR1 LNHDA, CDR2 SQIVND (reference sequence). The CDR3 coding sequence is TGTGCCAGTAGTATAGATCCAGGGGGCCGCGGTCAGCCCCAGCATTTT. Its protein is CASSIDPGGRGQPQHF.

This clone was observed a single time. The chain joins TRBV30 to TRBJ2-1; TRBD2 matches at 10 bases. J lost 4 bases, V lost 6 bases, and 6 bases had no gene match. This CDR3 comprises 14 residues. The germline V gene encodes CDR1 GTSNPN and CDR2 SVGIG (reference sequence). The CDR3, as DNA: TGTGCCTGTTCCGGGACTAGCGAGTACAATGAGCAGTTCTTC. It codes for CACSGTSEYNEQFF.

This chain uses TRBV14 with TRBJ2-1; maybe TRBD1 (5 bases). Germline CDR1 reads SGHDN; CDR2 reads FVKESK. The ends were cut back, 0 bases at V and 4 bases at J, with 13 bases in the middle. This CDR3 is 16 amino acids long. CDR3 nucleotide sequence: TGTGCCAGCAGCCAAGATGGACACAACCCATACAATGAGCAGTTCTTC. As protein: CASSQDGHNPYNEQFF.

This chain uses TRBV7-9 with TRBJ2-7, with TRBD2 identical over 10 bases. This CDR3 is 18 amino acids long. V gave up 5 bases and J gave up 1 base; unmatched junction bases: 14. Germline-derived CDR1 and CDR2 are SEHNR and FQNEAQ (reference sequence). The CDR3 sequence is CASSDTLAGDIGSYEQYF. The DNA for the CDR3 is TGTGCCAGCAGCGATACCCTAGCGGGAGACATTGGGTCCTACGAGCAGTACTTC.

The chain is built from TRBV5-6 and TRBJ2-3; D gene unclear. This CDR3 is built from 14 residues. Per the germline V gene, CDR1 is SGHDT and CDR2 is YYEEEE. The V gene lost 0 bases and the J gene lost 7 bases, with 12 bases spanning the gap. CDR3 region: CASSLEGYSNTQYF. The CDR3 DNA sequence: TGTGCCAGCAGCTTGGAAGGCTATTCAAATACGCAGTATTTT. Together with reference TRBV5-6 and TRBJ2-3, the CDR3 gives the full variable domain: DAGVTQSPTHLIKTRGQQVTLRCSPKSGHDTVSWYQQALGQGPQFIFQYYEEEERQRGNFPDRFSGHQFPNYSSELNVNALLLGDSALYLCASSLEGYSNTQYFGPGTRLTVL.

This clone was recorded once. The rearrangement links TRBV5-4 to TRBJ2-5; tentatively, D is TRBD2 (7 bases). Germline CDR1 reads SGHNT; CDR2 reads YYREEE (reference sequence). V was shortened by 1 base and J by 2 bases, with 12 bases between the two germline ends. CDR3 length: 15 residues. In DNA form, the CDR3 reads TGTGCCAGCAGCTTGCGAGGGGGGGGGCAAGAGACCCAGTACTTC. This translates into CASSLRGGGQETQYF.

This sequence joins TRBV19 and TRBJ2-1; D possibly corresponds to TRBD2 (6 bases). Germline assignment: CDR1 LNHDA and CDR2 SQIVND (reference sequence). The CDR3 is 17 residues long. Trimming removed 3 bases at V and 3 bases at J, with 18 bases between. Here the CDR3 DNA reads TGTGCCAGTAGTATTGGGCAGGTGACTAGTTACTACAATGAGCAGTTCTTC. Residues: CASSIGQVTSYYNEQFF.

The chain carries TRBV6-1 and TRBJ2-7, with D possibly TRBD1 on 6 matching bases. V lost 6 bases, J lost 5 bases, and 11 bases lay in between. Germline CDR1 MNHNS, CDR2 SASEGT. The CDR3 sequence is 12 residues long. The CDR3 region is CASRRDIHEQYF. The CDR3 DNA reads TGTGCCAGCAGGAGGGACATCCACGAGCAGTACTTC.

The chain carries TRBV7-2 and TRBJ1-2; the match to TRBD1 covers 10 bases. CDR1 is SGHTA, CDR2 FQGNSA, per germline. The CDR3 sequence is 16 residues long. Trimming removed 5 bases from V and 8 bases from J; junction bases left unmatched: 14. The CDR3 loop reads CASSDNDGTGAVGYTF. In DNA, the CDR3 is TGTGCCAGCAGCGACAACGACGGGACAGGGGCTGTGGGCTACACCTTC.

This clone appeared a single time. This sequence joins TRBV18 and TRBJ2-5, with a tentative D call TRBD2 (6 bases). Germline V gene sequence: CDR1 KGHSH, CDR2 LQKENI. This CDR3 comprises 15 residues. Trimming took 6 bases from V and 5 from J, leaving 19 bases between them. This chain's CDR3 is CASSPVRTIGETQYF. In DNA, the CDR3 is TGTGCCAGCTCCCCGGTCCGGACTATTGGGGAGACCCAGTACTTC.

The chain joins TRBV10-2 to TRBJ1-5; 9 bases map to TRBD1. This CDR3 region has 13 residues. J was trimmed by 6 bases and V by 4 bases; bases with no gene match: 1. CDR1 is WSHSY and CDR2 is SAAADI in the germline V gene. As DNA, the CDR3 is TGCGCCAGCAGTGTGACAGGGGGTCAGCCCCAGCATTTT. This sequence encodes CASSVTGGQPQHF.

The DNA of the CDR3 is TGTGCCAGCAGCCTGACTAGCGGGAGTCATTACGAGCAGTACTTC. Residues: CASSLTSGSHYEQYF. V gene TRBV7-9 combines with J gene TRBJ2-7, with 12 bases lining up with TRBD2. The CDR3 totals 15 residues. The V gene end was trimmed by 5 bases and the J gene end by 4 bases; junction bases not matched to a gene: 6. CDR1 is SEHNR and CDR2 is FQNEAQ in the germline V gene (reference sequence).

This rearrangement joins TRBV2 to TRBJ2-7, with D unclear. The V and J ends lost 6 bases and 2 bases respectively, with 14 bases between them. In germline, CDR1 is SNHLY, CDR2 FYNNEI. The CDR3 runs 14 residues. CDR3 in amino acids: CASRARQATYEQYF. CDR3 bases: TGTGCCAGCAGGGCGAGGCAGGCAACCTACGAGCAGTACTTC.

This clone appeared once. This chain uses TRBV5-1 with TRBJ2-1; D gene unclear. The CDR3 sequence is 15 residues long. V lost 2 bases, J lost 4 bases, and 13 bases lay in between. CDR1 is SGHRS and CDR2 is YFSETQ in the germline V gene. Here the CDR3 DNA reads TGCGCCAGCAGCTTCGGCGGTAATAGATACAATGAGCAGTTCTTC. The encoded protein is CASSFGGNRYNEQFF.

V and J are TRBV2 and TRBJ2-7; 10 positions match TRBD2. Germline-derived CDR1 and CDR2 are SNHLY and FYNNEI. The V gene end was trimmed by 9 bases and the J gene end by 1 base; junction bases not matched to a gene: 3. This CDR3 comprises 13 residues. The DNA for the CDR3 is TGTGCCAGAGGGACTAGCGATTCCTACGAGCAGTACTTC. Translated, it gives CARGTSDSYEQYF.

The chain joins TRBV30 to TRBJ2-5; D may correspond to TRBD1 or TRBD2 (5 bases each). From germline, CDR1 is GTSNPN and CDR2 SVGIG (reference sequence). Trimming stripped 4 bases from V and 2 bases from J, with 14 bases between. CDR3 length: 14 residues. CDR3 loop: CAWKEGPLQETQYF. CDR3 coding DNA: TGTGCCTGGAAAGAGGGACCGTTACAAGAGACCCAGTACTTC.

The chain joins TRBV11-3 to TRBJ2-3; 8 bases align to TRBD2. CDR3 size: 18 residues. CDR1 is SGHNT and CDR2 is YENEEA in the germline V gene. Unmatched junction bases numbered 13, after V lost 4 bases and J lost 1 base. CDR3 DNA: TGTGCCAGCAGCTCCCGGGGTAGCGGGGCCCTAGGCACAGATACGCAGTATTTT. As protein: CASSSRGSGALGTDTQYF.

The chain carries TRBV5-4 and TRBJ2-3; D possibly corresponds to TRBD2 (6 bases). Germline V CDR1 and CDR2: SGHNT, YYREEE (reference sequence). V lost 0 bases and J lost 2, with 10 bases in between. The CDR3 runs to 15 residues. The CDR3 loop is CASSLGQGLTDTQYF. In DNA form, the CDR3 reads TGTGCCAGCAGCTTGGGTCAGGGACTCACAGATACGCAGTATTTT.

The chain carries TRBV28 and TRBJ1-2, with D possibly matching TRBD1 (5 bases). Germline lookup yields CDR1 MDHEN and CDR2 SYDVKM. The CDR3 spans 13 residues. V gave up 8 bases and J gave up 1 base, with 11 bases separating them. The CDR3 loop reads CASLRTFNYGYTF. CDR3 nucleotides: TGTGCCAGCCTGAGGACATTTAACTATGGCTACACCTTC.

The chain uses TRBV2 and TRBJ1-4; possible D gene TRBD1, 5 bases. The CDR3 totals 15 residues. The germline V gene has CDR1 SNHLY and CDR2 FYNNEI. V was trimmed by 2 bases and J by 7 bases, leaving 14 bases between them. The CDR3 reads CASSESRGVIEKLFF. The DNA of the CDR3 is TGTGCCAGCAGTGAAAGTAGAGGGGTTATTGAAAAACTGTTTTTT.

This chain uses TRBV6-1 with TRBJ2-4; D gene ambiguous. The germline V gene has CDR1 MNHNS and CDR2 SASEGT. Trimming stripped 4 bases from V and 5 bases from J, with 9 bases between. The CDR3 has 13 residues. CDR3 region: CASSAEGQNIQYF. The CDR3, as DNA: TGTGCCAGCAGTGCTGAAGGGCAAAACATTCAGTACTTC.

The chain joins TRBV5-1 to TRBJ2-3; TRBD2 matches at 12 bases. Germline V gene lookup returns CDR1 SGHRS and CDR2 YFSETQ. The ends lost 4 bases at V and 0 bases at J; junction bases unmatched: 3. The CDR3 length is 16 residues. CDR3: CASSRGTSGSTDTQYF. The CDR3, as DNA: TGCGCCAGCAGCCGCGGGACTAGCGGGAGCACAGATACGCAGTATTTT.

The CDR3, as DNA: TGCGCCAGCAGCCGAAATGGGGGCAGGGGAACAAAAAGTTATGGCTACACCTTC. Its translation is CASSRNGGRGTKSYGYTF. The V and J genes are TRBV4-1 and TRBJ1-2; D is perhaps TRBD1 (6 bases). Germline V gives CDR1 MGHRA, CDR2 YSYEKL. The length of the CDR3 is 18 residues. V lost 4 bases and J 5 bases, leaving 26 bases between the germline ends.

This rearrangement joins TRBV5-1 to TRBJ2-2; D may match TRBD1 or TRBD2 (6 bases each). Germline values: CDR1 SGHRS, CDR2 YFSETQ. V lost 0 bases to trimming and J lost 7 bases, with 10 bases between them. CDR3 length equals 14 residues. The CDR3 loop reads CASSLAGGDGELFF. Written as DNA, the CDR3 is TGCGCCAGCAGCTTGGCCGGGGGCGACGGGGAGCTGTTTTTT.